These 18 T cell receptor beta chains share one sample of origin, sequenced in a study of T cells in Graves' hyperthyroidism and ophthalmopathy. What was amplified from RNA transcripts were TCR beta CDR3 regions. When the TCR CDR3 underwent first-round RT-PCR, the HTBI primer set was used. Each CDR3 protein is one row after TCRdb ran MiXCR on the multiplex PCR reads. The sample has about 210,000 distinct CDR3 sequences; roughly a sixth are singletons. Sequenced input: blood. These receptor sequences come from a man aged 45-60 years with Graves' hyperthyroidism.

This clonotype has ten or more counts. The V call is TRBV5-1, the J call TRBJ2-7, with 9 bases that match TRBD1. This CDR3 region has 16 residues. With V trimmed by 3 bases and J by 5 bases, 12 bases remained unmatched. Looked up from germline, CDR1 is SGHRS and CDR2 is YFSETQ. The CDR3 region is CASSWEGQGIVDEQYF. CDR3 nucleotide sequence: TGCGCCAGCAGCTGGGAGGGACAGGGAATCGTCGACGAGCAGTACTTC.

Many counts were recorded for this clonotype. The rearrangement joins TRBV11-3 to TRBJ1-2; TRBD1 matches at 7 bases. Germline loops: CDR1 SGHNT, CDR2 YENEEA. This CDR3 spans 16 amino acids. With 5 bases clipped from V and 4 bases from J, the junction kept 13 bases outside the gene matches. The CDR3 DNA is TGTGCCAGCAGCCAAGGACAGGCAGCATCGGGCTATGGCTACACCTTC. Translating it yields CASSQGQAASGYGYTF.

This sequence joins TRBV9 and TRBJ1-2; D is undetermined. The length of the CDR3 is 14 residues. V lost 4 bases and J lost 2, with 12 bases in between. CDR1 and CDR2 from the germline V gene are SGDLS and YYNGEE. This CDR3 reads CASSRSVRNYGYTF. DNA of the CDR3: TGTGCCAGCAGCCGTAGCGTGAGAAACTATGGCTACACCTTC.

In this sample, this clonotype turned up a few times. The rearrangement uses TRBV3-1 and TRBJ2-5; unclear D gene. From germline, CDR1 is LGHDT and CDR2 YNNKEL (reference sequence). Trimming took off 2 bases at V and 3 bases at J, with 10 bases between the two ends. The length of the CDR3 is 14 residues. The CDR3 protein is CASSQPTVEETQYF. CDR3 in DNA: TGTGCCAGCAGCCAACCTACAGTTGAAGAGACCCAGTACTTC.

The V gene is TRBV28, the J gene TRBJ1-2; possible D gene TRBD1, 5 bases. The CDR3 is 10 amino acids. CDR1 is MDHEN and CDR2 is SYDVKM in the germline V gene. The V end was cut by 6 bases, the J end by 6 bases, with 5 bases between. CDR3 DNA: TGTGCCAGCAGAGGGGATGGCTACACCTTC. Translating it yields CASRGDGYTF.

The genes are TRBV7-9 and TRBJ1-4; TRBD1 matches 10 bases. The CDR3 length is 15 residues. Losses at the gene ends were 5 bases for V and 5 bases for J; bases not matched to a gene: 5. CDR1 and CDR2 (germline): SEHNR, FQNEAQ (reference sequence). The CDR3 spells CASSLWTGGNEKLFF. The DNA for the CDR3 is TGTGCCAGCAGCCTATGGACAGGGGGGAATGAAAAACTGTTTTTT. The full variable domain, rest sourced from reference TRBV7-9 and TRBJ1-4, is DTGVSQNPRHKITKRGQNVTFRCDPISEHNRLYWYRQTLGQGPEFLTYFQNEAQLEKSRLLSDRFSAERPKGSFSTLEIQRTEQGDSAMYLCASSLWTGGNEKLFFGSGTQLSVL.

This clonotype was counted ten times or more. The chain has TRBV20-1 and TRBJ1-1; D is undetermined. V was cut by 0 bases and J by 5 bases, with 7 bases left in between. This CDR3 spans 12 amino acids. Germline-derived CDR1 and CDR2 are DFQATT and SNEGSKA (reference sequence). CDR3 DNA: TGCAGTGCTAGAGATCGGTGGACTGAAGCTTTCTTT. Its protein product is CSARDRWTEAFF.

This clonotype was seen ten or more times. The chain joins TRBV12-3 or TRBV12-4 to TRBJ1-2; D ambiguous. CDR3 length: 14 residues. The V end lost 1 base, the J end lost 6 bases, and 12 bases lay between the germline ends. As DNA, the CDR3 is TGTGCCAGCAGTTTAGTATGGGAAGGGCATGGCTACACCTTC. This translates into CASSLVWEGHGYTF.

This clonotype was seen many times. The V call is TRBV6-2 or TRBV6-3, the J call TRBJ2-2; D might be TRBD1 (6 bases). This CDR3 has 15 amino acids. Germline values: CDR1 MNHEY, CDR2 SVGEGT. V lost 6 bases and J lost 4, with 15 bases in between. CDR3 sequence: CASSPTLQGTGELFF. CDR3 sequence (DNA): TGTGCCAGCAGCCCCACCCTACAGGGCACCGGGGAGCTGTTTTTT.

This clonotype was observed at least ten times. The chain links TRBV6-4 to TRBJ2-2, with a weak D call TRBD2 (6 bases). This CDR3 has 15 amino acids. The V and J ends lost 0 bases and 5 bases respectively, with 10 bases between them. Germline V gene data show CDR1 as MRHNA and CDR2 as SNTAGT. The CDR3 DNA reads TGTGCCAGCAGTGACTCCCCTAGCGAGACCGGGGAGCTGTTTTTT. This translates into CASSDSPSETGELFF.

This clonotype showed up many times. CDR3 amino acids: CSAIRNTGELFF. CDR3 nucleotide sequence: TGCAGTGCTATCAGGAACACCGGGGAGCTGTTTTTT. The genes are TRBV20-1 and TRBJ2-2; no clear D. The V and J ends lost 4 bases and 1 base respectively, with 4 bases between them. CDR3 length: 12 amino acids. Germline V gene sequence: CDR1 DFQATT, CDR2 SNEGSKA (reference sequence).

This clonotype was counted ten times or more. The CDR3 DNA reads TGTGCCACCAGCAGAGTGGAGGGCGGTGGCTACACCTTC. Amino acid sequence: CATSRVEGGGYTF. V and J are TRBV15 and TRBJ1-2; D unresolved. V lost 1 base, J lost 7 bases, and 10 bases lay in between. The CDR3 sequence is 13 residues long. Germline loops: CDR1 LNHNV, CDR2 YYDKDF (reference sequence).

The V call is TRBV24-1, the J call TRBJ2-1, with TRBD1 matching 10 bases. CDR1 and CDR2 from the germline V gene are KGHDR and SFDVKD. The length of the CDR3 is 12 residues. V shed 7 bases, J shed 10 bases, and the junction held 3 bases outside the gene matches. In nucleotides, the CDR3 is TGTGCCACCAGGACAGGGGGCTCGGAGCAGTTCTTC. It translates to CATRTGGSEQFF.

A few counts support this clonotype. The chain links TRBV7-3 to TRBJ2-5, with 8 bases fitting TRBD1. Germline CDR1 SGHTA, CDR2 FQGTGA. This CDR3 contains 14 residues. After removal of 5 bases from V and 5 bases from J, the junction contained 7 bases not matched to a gene. DNA for the CDR3: TGTGCCAGCAGCCCCCAGACAGGGGTGGAGACCCAGTACTTC. This gives the protein CASSPQTGVETQYF.

This chain links TRBV3-1 with TRBJ2-2; tentatively, D is TRBD2 (6 bases). Germline CDR1 reads LGHDT; CDR2 reads YNNKEL (reference sequence). The CDR3 is 15 residues long. V dropped 0 bases and J dropped 4 bases, with 9 bases sitting between them. The CDR3 nucleotides read TGTGCCAGCAGCCAAGATGGGGGGTCCACCGGGGAGCTGTTTTTT. Translated: CASSQDGGSTGELFF.

Regarding this clonotype: At one boundary the junction diverges from the germline segment, which might be a read error. The chain has TRBV5-1 and TRBJ1-1; the match to TRBD1 covers 7 bases. The CDR3 sequence is 15 residues long. Germline V gives CDR1 SGHRS, CDR2 YFSETQ. CDR3 DNA: TGCGCCAGCAACTTGCAGACAGGGCGGAACACTGAAGCTTTCTTT. Translated, it gives CASNLQTGRNTEAFF. Together with reference TRBV5-1 and TRBJ1-1, the CDR3 gives the full variable domain: KAGVTQTPRYLIKTRGQQVTLSCSPISGHRSVSWYQQTPGQGLQFLFEYFSETQRNKGNFPGRFSGRQFSNSRSEMNVSTLELGDSALYLCASNLQTGRNTEAFFGQGTRLTVV.

In this sample, this clonotype turned up many times. The chain combines TRBV28 with TRBJ2-7; D is unclear. Germline loops: CDR1 MDHEN, CDR2 SYDVKM. The length of the CDR3 is 14 residues. Between the trimmed V and J ends, which lost 6 bases and 6 bases, there was a span of 18 bases. This chain's CDR3 is CASRALIGWGEQYF. CDR3 nucleotide sequence: TGTGCCAGCAGAGCCCTCATTGGATGGGGCGAGCAGTACTTC.

The table lists this clonotype with many counts. The chain carries TRBV10-3 and TRBJ2-1; 12 bases map to TRBD2. This CDR3 spans 14 amino acids. Trimming cost V 6 bases and J 6 bases; bases outside gene matches: 3. The germline CDR1 and CDR2 sequences are ENHRY and SYGVKD. CDR3 residues: CAISGLAGSNEQFF. DNA of the CDR3: TGTGCCATCAGCGGACTAGCGGGGAGCAATGAGCAGTTCTTC.